These T cell receptor beta chains were read from a single sample in a study of early T cells in non-severe SARS-CoV-2 infection. TCRdb called the 5' RACE reads again in MiXCR, with one record for every CDR3 protein. This sample carries about 110,000 distinct CDR3 sequences, roughly 12% of them seen once, and the ten largest clones take less than 4.5%. Sequenced here: whole blood, sampled at baseline. The receptor source for this set is an adult who was a healthcare worker with PCR-confirmed SARS-CoV-2 infection or an uninfected control (not recorded which). The CDR3 runs from the conserved cysteine through the conserved F or W. Fields, in order: J gene, CDR3 length, V gene, D gene, clone size, CDR3 protein, CDR3 DNA. A D gene is named only where the DNA matches it firmly. Clone size is shown for a subset of rows, as once, few, many or a class of expanded clone.

j_gene: TRBJ2-3; len: 12; v_gene: TRBV29-1; d_gene: -; abundance: many; CDR3aa: CSVDDGTDTQYF; CDR3nt: TGCAGCGTTGACGACGGCACAGATACGCAGTATTTT
j_gene: TRBJ2-5; len: 17; v_gene: TRBV4-1; d_gene: TRBD2; abundance: -; CDR3aa: CASSQDIRTSGKETQYF; CDR3nt: TGCGCCAGCAGCCAAGATATCCGGACTAGCGGGAAAGAGACCCAGTACTTC
j_gene: TRBJ2-5; len: 14; v_gene: TRBV5-1; d_gene: -; abundance: -; CDR3aa: CASGYSGRQETQYF; CDR3nt: TGCGCCAGCGGTTATTCGGGGAGACAAGAGACCCAGTACTTC
j_gene: TRBJ2-1; len: 14; v_gene: TRBV20-1; d_gene: TRBD2; abundance: -; CDR3aa: CSASRTSGPQEQFF; CDR3nt: TGCAGTGCTTCACGGACTAGCGGACCTCAGGAGCAGTTCTTC
j_gene: TRBJ1-2; len: 13; v_gene: TRBV6-5; d_gene: -; abundance: -; CDR3aa: CASSYDVNYGYTF; CDR3nt: TGTGCCAGCAGTTACGACGTCAACTATGGCTACACCTTC
j_gene: TRBJ2-3; len: 16; v_gene: TRBV2; d_gene: TRBD2; abundance: -; CDR3aa: CASSNPGLAGADTQYF; CDR3nt: TGTGCCAGCAGTAACCCCGGACTAGCGGGTGCAGATACGCAGTATTTT
j_gene: TRBJ1-2; len: 14; v_gene: TRBV29-1; d_gene: -; abundance: few; CDR3aa: CSVEGSRRGYGYTF; CDR3nt: TGCAGCGTTGAAGGGTCCAGGCGTGGCTATGGCTACACCTTC
j_gene: TRBJ2-7; len: 15; v_gene: TRBV7-9; d_gene: TRBD1; abundance: few; CDR3aa: CASSRDRGTLYEQYF; CDR3nt: TGTGCCAGCAGCCGGGACAGGGGGACTCTTTACGAGCAGTACTTC
j_gene: TRBJ2-7; len: 14; v_gene: TRBV7-9; d_gene: -; abundance: -; CDR3aa: CASSARQADYEQYF; CDR3nt: TGTGCCAGCAGCGCCAGACAGGCAGACTACGAGCAGTACTTC
j_gene: TRBJ2-3; len: 18; v_gene: TRBV11-2; d_gene: TRBD2; abundance: few; CDR3aa: CASSLALAGATYDDTQYF; CDR3nt: TGTGCCAGCAGCTTAGCTCTAGCGGGGGCCACTTACGATGATACGCAGTATTTT
j_gene: TRBJ1-2; len: 13; v_gene: TRBV20-1; d_gene: -; abundance: few; CDR3aa: CSAKVPANYGYTF; CDR3nt: TGCAGTGCTAAGGTCCCAGCTAACTATGGCTACACCTTC
j_gene: TRBJ1-2; len: 13; v_gene: TRBV6-1; d_gene: TRBD1; abundance: many; CDR3aa: CASWDRLNYGYTF; CDR3nt: TGTGCCAGCTGGGACAGGCTGAACTATGGCTACACCTTC
j_gene: TRBJ2-2; len: 14; v_gene: TRBV5-4; d_gene: -; abundance: -; CDR3aa: CASSTDSNTGELFF; CDR3nt: TGTGCCAGCAGCACGGACAGTAACACCGGGGAGCTGTTTTTT
j_gene: TRBJ1-1; len: 14; v_gene: TRBV28; d_gene: -; abundance: -; CDR3aa: CASSPGGRNTEAFF; CDR3nt: TGTGCCAGCAGCCCTGGAGGAAGGAACACTGAAGCTTTCTTT
j_gene: TRBJ2-6; len: 16; v_gene: TRBV5-1; d_gene: -; abundance: -; CDR3aa: CASSLRQGTGANVLTF; CDR3nt: TGCGCCAGCAGCTTGCGTCAAGGGACCGGGGCCAACGTCCTGACTTTC
j_gene: TRBJ1-1; len: 16; v_gene: TRBV10-3; d_gene: TRBD1; abundance: -; CDR3aa: CAARDRVFQGNTEAFF; CDR3nt: TGTGCCGCAAGGGACAGGGTATTTCAGGGGAACACTGAAGCTTTCTTT
j_gene: TRBJ1-4; len: 16; v_gene: TRBV28; d_gene: TRBD1; abundance: once; CDR3aa: CASSSPGQGSREKLFF; CDR3nt: TGTGCCAGCAGTTCACCGGGACAGGGGTCAAGAGAAAAACTGTTTTTT
j_gene: TRBJ2-1; len: 15; v_gene: TRBV7-2; d_gene: -; abundance: many; CDR3aa: CASSKDTSSYNEQFF; CDR3nt: TGTGCCAGCAGCAAAGACACGAGCTCCTACAATGAGCAGTTCTTC
j_gene: TRBJ1-2; len: 13; v_gene: TRBV29-1; d_gene: -; abundance: few; CDR3aa: CSVGRNRVYGYTF; CDR3nt: TGCAGCGTTGGAAGGAACAGGGTCTATGGCTACACCTTC
j_gene: TRBJ2-3; len: 13; v_gene: TRBV29-1; d_gene: -; abundance: few; CDR3aa: CSVDPGGTDTQYF; CDR3nt: TGCAGCGTTGACCCTGGCGGCACAGATACGCAGTATTTT
j_gene: TRBJ2-4; len: 12; v_gene: TRBV7-9; d_gene: TRBD2; abundance: few; CDR3aa: CASSPGLAEEYF; CDR3nt: TGTGCCAGCAGTCCGGGACTAGCTGAAGAGTACTTC
j_gene: TRBJ1-6; len: 14; v_gene: TRBV6-5; d_gene: TRBD1; abundance: many; CDR3aa: CASWRTGLRAALHF; CDR3nt: TGTGCCAGCTGGAGGACAGGGCTAAGGGCGGCCCTCCACTTT
j_gene: TRBJ1-2; len: 14; v_gene: TRBV12-3/TRBV12-4; d_gene: -; abundance: many; CDR3aa: CASSLAVANYGYTF; CDR3nt: TGTGCCAGCAGTTTGGCAGTGGCTAACTATGGCTACACCTTC
j_gene: TRBJ2-6; len: 14; v_gene: TRBV6-5; d_gene: -; abundance: few; CDR3aa: CASGLSSGANVLTF; CDR3nt: TGTGCCAGCGGTTTGTCCTCTGGGGCCAACGTCCTGACTTTC
j_gene: TRBJ2-7; len: 14; v_gene: TRBV5-1; d_gene: TRBD1; abundance: -; CDR3aa: CASSLYGQGSEQYF; CDR3nt: TGCGCCAGCAGCTTGTATGGACAGGGATCCGAGCAGTACTTC
j_gene: TRBJ1-4; len: 15; v_gene: TRBV7-2; d_gene: -; abundance: few; CDR3aa: CASSSTPRGNEKLFF; CDR3nt: TGTGCCAGCAGCTCAACGCCTAGGGGTAATGAAAAACTGTTTTTT
j_gene: TRBJ1-1; len: 13; v_gene: TRBV29-1; d_gene: -; abundance: -; CDR3aa: CSADHEGNTEAFF; CDR3nt: TGCAGCGCAGACCATGAGGGGAACACTGAAGCTTTCTTT
j_gene: TRBJ2-7; len: 12; v_gene: TRBV4-1; d_gene: -; abundance: many; CDR3aa: CASSQDGYEQYF; CDR3nt: TGCGCCAGCAGCCAAGATGGCTACGAGCAGTACTTC
j_gene: TRBJ1-1; len: 15; v_gene: TRBV19; d_gene: TRBD1; abundance: -; CDR3aa: CASSPGDRAYTEAFF; CDR3nt: TGTGCCAGTAGTCCGGGGGACAGGGCGTACACTGAAGCTTTCTTT